The 14 T cell receptor beta chains below come from one sample, sequenced in a study of naive and memory T cell subsets. The beta constant-region primer was an equimolar mix of two oligonucleotides covering TRBC1 and TRBC2. TCRdb passed the UMI-ligation and nested PCR reads through MiXCR, listing each CDR3 protein once. The sample lists 140,000 to 150,000 distinct CDR3 sequences, 17% seen once, with approximately 0.15% in the top ten. The sample consisted of naive CD4+ T cells from blood. These TCRs come from a human donor in good health.

The chain uses TRBV2 and TRBJ1-6; TRBD1 is a possible D gene (6 bases). Germline V gene sequence: CDR1 SNHLY, CDR2 FYNNEI. The CDR3 has 16 amino acids. V gave up 3 bases and J gave up 5 bases, with 14 bases separating them. The CDR3 region has the DNA TGTGCCAGCAGTGAGTGGGGGGCTCCGGATAATTCACCCCTCCACTTT. This encodes CASSEWGAPDNSPLHF. The whole variable domain, filled in from reference TRBV2 and TRBJ1-6, reads EPEVTQTPSHQVTQMGQEVILRCVPISNHLYFYWYRQILGQKVEFLVSFYNNEISEKSEIFDDQFSVERPDGSNFTLKIRSTKLEDSAMYFCASSEWGAPDNSPLHFGNGTRLTVT.

This clonotype was counted a few times. The rearrangement joins TRBV18 to TRBJ1-2; tentative D call: TRBD1 (6 bases). Germline CDR1 KGHSH, CDR2 LQKENI. The CDR3 is 14 amino acids. V lost 9 bases and J 8 bases, leaving 22 bases between the germline ends. CDR3 in amino acids: CASQQDSESMGYTF. The CDR3 coding sequence is TGTGCCAGTCAACAGGACAGCGAGTCTATGGGCTACACCTTC. Combining the CDR3 with reference TRBV18 and TRBJ1-2 gives the whole variable domain NAGVMQNPRHLVRRRGQEARLRCSPMKGHSHVYWYRQLPEEGLKFMVYLQKENIIDESGMPKERFSAEFPKEGPSILRIQQVVRGDSAAYFCASQQDSESMGYTFGSGTRLTVV.

This chain uses TRBV6-6 with TRBJ1-2; D gene ambiguous. V dropped 2 bases and J dropped 8 bases, with 12 bases sitting between them. Germline V CDR1 and CDR2: MNHNY, SVGAGI (reference sequence). The length of the CDR3 is 13 residues. CDR3 sequence: CASSYETKRGYTF. CDR3 nucleotide sequence: TGTGCCAGCAGTTACGAGACCAAACGAGGCTACACCTTC.

This clonotype came up many times. The V and J genes are TRBV12-3 or TRBV12-4 and TRBJ2-1, with 8 bases lining up with TRBD1. The CDR3 is 14 residues long. V lost 6 bases and J lost 7; bases outside the gene matches: 8. The CDR3 region has the DNA TGTGCCAGCAGCCCAGGACAGGGTAAGAATGAGCAGTTCTTC. This encodes CASSPGQGKNEQFF.

The V gene is TRBV3-1, the J gene TRBJ2-2, with 7 bases aligning to TRBD1. CDR1 and CDR2 (germline): LGHDT, YNNKEL (reference sequence). CDR3 length: 14 residues. The ends lost 1 base at V and 7 bases at J; junction bases unmatched: 3. The CDR3 DNA reads as TGTGCCAGCAGCCAAGGGGACAGACTCGGGGAGCTGTTTTTT. It codes for CASSQGDRLGELFF.

This clonotype was detected a few times. This chain links TRBV12-3 or TRBV12-4 with TRBJ1-5; 10 bases line up with TRBD1. This CDR3 spans 16 amino acids. The V segment lost 7 bases and the J segment 2 bases; nucleotides outside the gene matches: 8. Here the CDR3 DNA reads TGTGCCAGCAAGCGAGACAGGGGGCTGGGCAATCAGCCCCAGCATTTT. As protein: CASKRDRGLGNQPQHF.

V gene TRBV5-6 combines with J gene TRBJ2-1; the match to TRBD2 covers 13 bases. Trimming cost V 4 bases and J 2 bases; bases outside gene matches: 6. The CDR3 runs 17 residues. Per germline, CDR1 SGHDT and CDR2 YYEEEE. The CDR3 DNA is TGTGCCAGCAGCGACCAACTAGCGGGAGGGCCCTACAATGAGCAGTTCTTC. It is translated as CASSDQLAGGPYNEQFF.

CDR3 coding DNA: TGTGCCACCAGCAGAGACGGGGGCAGTCGGGACACCGGGGAGCTGTTTTTT. Its translation: CATSRDGGSRDTGELFF. The chain links TRBV15 to TRBJ2-2; D possibly matches TRBD1 or TRBD2 (6 bases each). The CDR3 covers 17 residues. The germline CDR1 and CDR2 sequences are LNHNV and YYDKDF (reference sequence). The ends were cut back, 0 bases at V and 3 bases at J, with 14 bases in the middle.

The rearrangement joins TRBV7-9 to TRBJ2-7; 7 positions agree with TRBD1. Germline V gene data show CDR1 as SEHNR and CDR2 as FQNEAQ (reference sequence). This CDR3 is 15 amino acids long. V lost 3 bases, J lost 3 bases, and 8 bases stayed unmatched. CDR3 loop: CASSFADRVGYEQYF. CDR3 coding DNA: TGTGCCAGCAGCTTCGCTGACAGGGTGGGCTACGAGCAGTACTTC.

The chain carries TRBV5-1 and TRBJ2-2; the D call may be TRBD1 or TRBD2 (5 bases each). The ends were cut back, 2 bases at V and 0 bases at J, with 11 bases in the middle. The CDR3 has 16 residues. Germline-derived CDR1 and CDR2 are SGHRS and YFSETQ. The CDR3: CASSLQATTNTGELFF. The CDR3 DNA sequence: TGCGCCAGCAGCTTACAGGCGACTACGAACACCGGGGAGCTGTTTTTT. Full variable domain (remainder filled in from reference TRBV5-1 and TRBJ2-2): KAGVTQTPRYLIKTRGQQVTLSCSPISGHRSVSWYQQTPGQGLQFLFEYFSETQRNKGNFPGRFSGRQFSNSRSEMNVSTLELGDSALYLCASSLQATTNTGELFFGEGSRLTVL.

Comments on this clonotype: A much more abundant neighbour one base away suggests this may be a read error. The chain recombines TRBV15 with TRBJ2-1; 7 bases align to TRBD1. From germline, CDR1 is LNHNV and CDR2 YYDKDF (reference sequence). CDR3 length: 15 amino acids. J was trimmed by 4 bases and V by 1 base; bases with no gene match: 4. CDR3 loop: CATSRASTGYNEQFF. The CDR3 nucleotides read TGTGCCACCAGCAGAGCCTCGACAGGGTACAATGAGCAGTTCTTC.

V is TRBV25-1 and J is TRBJ2-7, with 8 bases aligning to TRBD2. J was trimmed by 5 bases and V by 3 bases; bases with no gene match: 6. Germline V gives CDR1 MGHDK, CDR2 SYGVNS. The CDR3 covers 14 residues. The CDR3 bases are TGTGCCAGCAGTGAGGATGCGGGAGGCCACGAGCAGTACTTC. Its translation is CASSEDAGGHEQYF.

The CDR3 DNA follows: TGTGCCACCAGGCAGGCAGAAAATCAGCCCCAGCATTTT. Translating gives CATRQAENQPQHF. The rearrangement uses TRBV24-1 and TRBJ1-5; D gene uncertain. The CDR3 has 13 amino acids. Germline V gives CDR1 KGHDR, CDR2 SFDVKD. The V gene lost 7 bases and the J gene lost 4 bases, with 10 bases spanning the gap.

This clonotype appeared a few times. The chain is built from TRBV20-1 and TRBJ2-3, with 9 bases aligning to TRBD2. The CDR3 sequence is 16 residues long. Germline assignment: CDR1 DFQATT and CDR2 SNEGSKA (reference sequence). The V and J ends lost 3 bases and 1 base, in that order; junction bases with no gene match: 8. CDR3 in amino acids: CSASGRASGGTDTQYF. The CDR3 DNA sequence: TGCAGTGCTAGTGGGCGGGCTAGCGGGGGCACAGATACGCAGTATTTT.